A selection of T cell receptor beta chains follows, all from one sample in a study of T-cell reconstitution after alpha-beta-depleted transplantation in children. From the PCR reads, TCRdb called clonotypes with MiXCR, one entry per CDR3 protein. Of approximately 500,000 distinct CDR3 sequences in the sample, 27% were seen once. Sequencing was performed on PBMCs, taken before TCRalphabeta/CD19-depleted stem cell transplant. Every receptor here comes from a boy under three years old with Wiskott-Aldrich syndrome, due to receive a stem cell transplant. CDR3s include the opening cysteine and the closing phenylalanine or tryptophan. D genes are given only for firm matches. Clone size appears in some rows only: once, few, many, or a class for an expanded clone.

>NA|TRBV29-1|NA|TRBJ1-2
CSVSKLGGGGYTF
TGCAGCGTATCCAAGTTGGGGGGCGGCGGCTACACCTTC
>few|TRBV20-1|NA|TRBJ2-7
CSARDRDYLISYEQYF
TGCAGTGCTAGAGATCGAGACTACCTAATCTCCTACGAGCAGTACTTC
>few|TRBV15|TRBD1|TRBJ2-3
CATSKDRGLQDTQYF
TGTGCCACCAGCAAAGACAGGGGGCTACAAGATACGCAGTATTTT
>NA|TRBV29-1|NA|TRBJ2-5
CSVEDGRGRAETQYF
TGCAGCGTTGAAGATGGCAGGGGGAGGGCAGAGACCCAGTACTTC
>few|TRBV7-9|NA|TRBJ2-3
CASSWFPDTQYF
TGTGCCAGCAGCTGGTTCCCAGATACGCAGTATTTT
>NA|TRBV11-2|NA|TRBJ2-1
CASSLSARSHSYNEQFF
TGTGCCAGCAGCTTATCAGCGCGCTCGCACTCCTACAATGAGCAGTTCTTC
>NA|TRBV5-1|NA|TRBJ1-4
CASSLEAAREKLFF
TGCGCCAGCAGCTTGGAGGCAGCTCGGGAAAAACTGTTTTTT
>NA|TRBV5-1|NA|TRBJ2-2
CASSLTYVGELFF
TGCGCCAGCAGCTTGACTTACGTCGGGGAGCTGTTTTTT
>few|TRBV5-1|TRBD1|TRBJ2-7
CASYPGQGYYEQYF
TGCGCCAGTTACCCGGGACAGGGATATTACGAGCAGTACTTC
>NA|TRBV12-3/TRBV12-4|TRBD1|TRBJ2-7
CASSFRTPGGSEQYF
TGTGCCAGCAGTTTTCGTACTCCAGGGGGTAGCGAGCAGTACTTC
>few|TRBV5-4|NA|TRBJ2-2
CASSNRAFGLTGELFF
TGTGCCAGCAGCAATCGGGCCTTTGGACTCACCGGGGAGCTGTTTTTT
>once|TRBV7-2|TRBD2|TRBJ2-7
CASSRRGGSYEQYF
TGTGCCAGCAGCCGCCGGGGGGGCAGCTACGAGCAGTACTTC
>NA|TRBV3-1|NA|TRBJ2-7
CASSPDTSRGTYEQYF
TGTGCCAGCAGCCCAGATACTTCCAGGGGTACCTACGAGCAGTACTTC
>NA|TRBV7-2|TRBD1|TRBJ1-2
CASSSGTGGAQGYTF
TGTGCCAGCAGCTCCGGGACAGGGGGCGCGCAGGGCTACACCTTC
>few|TRBV28|TRBD2|TRBJ2-2
CASNSREAPLTGELFF
TGTGCCAGCAATAGTCGGGAGGCACCCCTCACCGGGGAGCTGTTTTTT
>NA|TRBV5-1|NA|TRBJ2-4
CASSSGGVGLAKNIQYF
TGCGCCAGCAGCTCTGGAGGGGTCGGGCTAGCCAAAAACATTCAGTACTTC
>NA|TRBV5-1|TRBD1|TRBJ2-1
CASSTMTGSFYNEQFF
TGCGCCAGCAGCACCATGACAGGGTCTTTCTACAATGAGCAGTTCTTC
>few|TRBV12-3/TRBV12-4|TRBD1|TRBJ2-1
CASSFPTGWSYNEQFF
TGTGCCAGCAGTTTCCCGACAGGGTGGAGTTATAATGAGCAGTTCTTC
>NA|TRBV19|TRBD2|TRBJ2-1
CASSIVSGTYNEQFF
TGTGCCAGTAGTATCGTCAGCGGGACTTACAATGAGCAGTTCTTC
>NA|TRBV10-3|NA|TRBJ2-2
CAIGGQYTGELFF
TGTGCCATCGGGGGGCAGTACACCGGGGAGCTGTTTTTT
>NA|TRBV7-2|TRBD2|TRBJ2-7
CASSLSGITSYEQYF
TGTGCCAGCAGCTTAAGCGGGATTACTTCCTACGAGCAGTACTTC
>NA|TRBV9|NA|TRBJ1-2
CASSVSLGPTLANYGYTF
TGTGCCAGCAGCGTATCGTTGGGCCCCACCTTAGCTAACTATGGCTACACCTTC
>NA|TRBV27|NA|TRBJ2-3
CASNLGSTQYF
TGTGCCAGCAACCTAGGATCTACGCAGTATTTT
>NA|TRBV21-1|NA|TRBJ2-7
CASSTLDEQYF
TGTGCCAGCAGCACTTTGGACGAGCAGTACTTC
>NA|TRBV5-1|TRBD1|TRBJ2-7
CASSYGTGGLEQYF
TGCGCCAGCAGCTATGGGACAGGGGGCTTAGAGCAGTACTTC
>NA|TRBV20-1|TRBD2|TRBJ2-7
CSASSLAASYEQYF
TGCAGTGCTAGTAGTCTAGCGGCCTCCTACGAGCAGTACTTC
>NA|TRBV3-1|NA|TRBJ1-2
CASSPPGTTNFYGYTF
TGTGCCAGCAGCCCACCCGGGACAACTAACTTCTATGGCTACACCTTC
>few|TRBV11-2|TRBD2|TRBJ2-3
CASSLDIGGRPDTQYF
TGTGCCAGCAGCTTAGATATCGGCGGGAGGCCAGATACGCAGTATTTT
>few|TRBV28|NA|TRBJ2-7
CASSLGVWGSYEQYF
TGTGCCAGCAGTTTAGGGGTCTGGGGGTCCTACGAGCAGTACTTC
>few|TRBV29-1|TRBD1|TRBJ2-2
CSARGPGELFF
TGCAGCGCCAGGGGGCCCGGGGAGCTGTTTTTT
>NA|TRBV30|NA|TRBJ1-2
CAWSVLQGGGGYTF
TGTGCCTGGAGTGTACTACAGGGCGGCGGTGGCTACACCTTC
>NA|TRBV19|NA|TRBJ2-1
CASSIWTVNNEQFF
TGTGCCAGTAGTATTTGGACAGTAAACAATGAGCAGTTCTTC
>NA|TRBV29-1|NA|TRBJ1-1
CSVTALGGVVGTEAFF
TGCAGCGTGACGGCCCTTGGGGGGGTTGTAGGCACTGAAGCTTTCTTT
>NA|TRBV4-1|NA|TRBJ2-3
CASSREPAGSADTQYF
TGCGCCAGCAGCCGGGAGCCTGCGGGAAGCGCAGATACGCAGTATTTT
>NA|TRBV12-3/TRBV12-4|NA|TRBJ2-1
CASSFRAAANEQFF
TGTGCCAGCAGTTTTCGGGCAGCGGCCAATGAGCAGTTCTTC
>NA|TRBV5-1|TRBD1|TRBJ2-7
CASSSNPTGTGFYEQYF
TGCGCCAGCAGCTCGAACCCAACCGGGACAGGATTCTACGAGCAGTACTTC
>NA|TRBV5-1|TRBD1|TRBJ2-6
CASSVSYRGHSSGANVLTF
TGCGCCAGCAGCGTCTCTTACAGGGGCCACTCCTCTGGGGCCAACGTCCTGACTTTC
>NA|TRBV5-1|NA|TRBJ1-3
CASSLSGGLSGNTIYF
TGCGCCAGCAGCTTGAGCGGCGGCCTCTCTGGAAACACCATATATTTT
>few|TRBV27|NA|TRBJ2-1
CASSLERAEDEQFF
TGTGCCAGCAGTTTAGAAAGGGCCGAGGATGAGCAGTTCTTC
>few|TRBV29-1|NA|TRBJ2-3
CSVVGHYESVDTQYF
TGCAGCGTTGTGGGGCACTACGAGTCGGTAGATACGCAGTATTTT
>few|TRBV5-1|TRBD1|TRBJ2-2
CASSSPGQGRGGELFF
TGCGCCAGCAGTTCGCCAGGACAGGGAAGGGGCGGGGAGCTGTTTTTT
>few|TRBV27|NA|TRBJ1-5
CASSLIGVGQPQHF
TGTGCCAGCAGTTTAATAGGGGTAGGACAGCCCCAGCATTTT
>few|TRBV9|NA|TRBJ2-7
CASSVGTEIYEQYF
TGTGCCAGCAGCGTCGGGACGGAGATCTACGAGCAGTACTTC
>NA|TRBV5-1|TRBD2|TRBJ2-1
CASSLEASGRGISYNEQFF
TGCGCCAGCAGCTTGGAGGCTAGCGGGAGGGGTATCTCCTACAATGAGCAGTTCTTC
>few|TRBV20-1|TRBD2|TRBJ2-2
CSAWTSGSSGELFF
TGCAGTGCATGGACTAGCGGGAGCTCCGGGGAGCTGTTTTTT
>few|TRBV5-1|NA|TRBJ1-5
CASSLEGQAHQPQHF
TGCGCCAGCAGCCTGGAAGGACAAGCCCATCAGCCCCAGCATTTT
>NA|TRBV27|TRBD2|TRBJ2-7
CASSLKVGRGYEQYF
TGTGCCAGCAGTTTGAAGGTCGGGAGGGGCTACGAGCAGTACTTC
>NA|TRBV15|NA|TRBJ2-5
CATSSILGGEEETQYF
NA
>few|TRBV28|NA|TRBJ1-5
CASSLVDQPQHF
TGTGCCAGCAGTTTGGTAGATCAGCCCCAGCATTTT
>NA|TRBV5-1|TRBD2|TRBJ2-7
CASSKGLAGEGYEQYF
TGCGCCAGCAGCAAGGGACTAGCGGGAGAAGGGTACGAGCAGTACTTC
>NA|TRBV18|NA|TRBJ2-5
CASSPPSSQTQYF
TGTGCCAGCTCACCACCGAGCTCACAGACCCAGTACTTC
>few|TRBV20-1|NA|TRBJ1-1
CSARPAVQNTEAFF
TGCAGTGCTAGACCCGCTGTACAGAACACTGAAGCTTTCTTT
>NA|TRBV15|TRBD1|TRBJ2-2
CATSRQGASGELFF
TGTGCCACCAGCAGACAGGGGGCGTCCGGGGAGCTGTTTTTT